Listed below are T cell receptor beta chains from one sample, sequenced in a study of OX40 agonist ivuxolimab in advanced cancers. TCRdb's copy holds only in-frame clones and misses some; the assay was immunoSEQ multiplex PCR. The data show about 6,500 clones, about four fifths seen once. The sequencing used CD4+ or CD8+ T cells sorted from blood, collected in a trial of the OX40 agonist ivuxolimab. These receptors were obtained from an adult with an advanced solid tumor such as melanoma, head and neck, liver or kidney cancer. The CDR3 runs from the conserved cysteine through the conserved F or W. The D gene is left open where the match is weak. A row's size may be missing; if present it is once, few, many or a size class.

size: few; J: TRBJ2-2; D: NA; V: TRBV28; DNA: TGTGCCAGCAGTTTATTACCAGGGGACTACACCGGGGAGCTGTTTTTT; CDR3: CASSLLPGDYTGELFF
size: NA; J: TRBJ1-4; D: TRBD1; V: TRBV5-5; DNA: TGTGCCAGCAGCTTGTACCCGGGACAGCTAGGGGCTAATGAAAAACTGTTTTTT; CDR3: CASSLYPGQLGANEKLFF
size: NA; J: TRBJ1-5; D: TRBD1; V: TRBV2; DNA: TGTGCCAGCAGTAAGACAGGGCCGGTTTGGGAGCCCCAGCATTTT; CDR3: CASSKTGPVWEPQHF
size: NA; J: TRBJ1-4; D: NA; V: TRBV4-1; DNA: TGCGCCAGCAGCCTGCAGGGGCCGGGTAATGAAAAACTGTTTTTT; CDR3: CASSLQGPGNEKLFF
size: NA; J: TRBJ2-7; D: TRBD1; V: TRBV27; DNA: TGTGCCAGCTCCCCGACAGGGGGTCTCGAGCAGTACTTC; CDR3: CASSPTGGLEQYF
size: NA; J: TRBJ2-4; D: NA; V: TRBV28; DNA: TGTGCCAGCAGTAAGTTCCAAATTGGAGGCAAAAACATTCAGTACTTC; CDR3: CASSKFQIGGKNIQYF
size: NA; J: TRBJ2-7; D: NA; V: TRBV27; DNA: TGTGCCAGCAGTTCCTGGACAGACCCCTATGAGCAGTACTTC; CDR3: CASSSWTDPYEQYF
size: few; J: TRBJ1-2; D: NA; V: TRBV7-9; DNA: TGTGCCAGCAGCACCCCTACCGGGACCGGCTCGTATGGCTACACCTTC; CDR3: CASSTPTGTGSYGYTF
size: NA; J: TRBJ2-7; D: TRBD1; V: TRBV30; DNA: TGTGCCTGGGCGGACAGGCTGAGCTACGAGCAGTACTTC; CDR3: CAWADRLSYEQYF
size: NA; J: TRBJ2-3; D: NA; V: TRBV5-1; DNA: TGCGCCAGCAGACCAACTAGCAGTTCGTCGGATACGCAGTATTTT; CDR3: CASRPTSSSSDTQYF
size: few; J: TRBJ2-3; D: NA; V: TRBV27; DNA: TGTGCCAGCAGTCTGGACTTTACTAGCACAGATACGCAGTATTTT; CDR3: CASSLDFTSTDTQYF
size: NA; J: TRBJ1-2; D: NA; V: TRBV9; DNA: TGTGCCAGCAGCGTAGGGTTGGACGGCTCTAACTATGGCTACACCTTC; CDR3: CASSVGLDGSNYGYTF
size: NA; J: TRBJ2-7; D: TRBD2; V: TRBV6-5; DNA: TGTGCCAGCAGTTCTGGAGTGGGAGGGCCTCACGAGCAGTACTTC; CDR3: CASSSGVGGPHEQYF
size: NA; J: TRBJ1-2; D: NA; V: TRBV6-6; DNA: TGTGCCAGCAGTTACGACGGGGCCTCTATGGGCTACACCTTC; CDR3: CASSYDGASMGYTF
size: NA; J: TRBJ2-2; D: NA; V: TRBV6-6; DNA: TGTGCCAGCAGTCTCACGGCTTTGAACACCGGGGAGCTGTTTTTT; CDR3: CASSLTALNTGELFF
size: NA; J: TRBJ2-3; D: TRBD2; V: TRBV14; DNA: TGTGCCAGCAGCCAAGGACTAGCGGGGGCCTTCTCAGATACGCAGTATTTT; CDR3: CASSQGLAGAFSDTQYF
size: NA; J: TRBJ2-2; D: NA; V: TRBV7-6; DNA: TGTGCCAGCAGCTTAGGGTACACTAGCTCCGGGGAGCTGTTTTTT; CDR3: CASSLGYTSSGELFF
size: NA; J: TRBJ2-5; D: NA; V: TRBV15; DNA: TGTGCCACCAGCAGAGCGGGGGTCGTGGGGGGAGAGACCCAGTACTTC; CDR3: CATSRAGVVGGETQYF
size: NA; J: TRBJ2-4; D: NA; V: TRBV9; DNA: TGTGCCAGCAGCCTAGAGGAGGGAACCAAAAACATTCAGTACTTC; CDR3: CASSLEEGTKNIQYF
size: NA; J: TRBJ2-6; D: TRBD1; V: TRBV5-1; DNA: TGCGCCAGCAGCTTTTCTGGACAGGGTACCTCTGGGGCCAACGTCCTGACTTTC; CDR3: CASSFSGQGTSGANVLTF
size: NA; J: TRBJ2-1; D: NA; V: TRBV6-1; DNA: TGTGCCAGCAGTGGAGACTGGCTTGGGTACAATGAGCAGTTCTTC; CDR3: CASSGDWLGYNEQFF
size: NA; J: TRBJ2-1; D: NA; V: TRBV4-1; DNA: TGCGCCAGCAGCCTTGGCAAAGGGAATGAGCAGTTCTTC; CDR3: CASSLGKGNEQFF
size: NA; J: TRBJ2-1; D: TRBD2; V: TRBV28; DNA: TGTGCCAGCAGATCCCTATTAGCGGGGGTAAACAATGAGCAGTTCTTC; CDR3: CASRSLLAGVNNEQFF
size: NA; J: TRBJ2-2; D: NA; V: TRBV19; DNA: TGTGCCAGTAGTCCCGGGACCAATTTCGCCGGGGAGCTGTTTTTT; CDR3: CASSPGTNFAGELFF
size: NA; J: TRBJ1-2; D: NA; V: TRBV28; DNA: TGTGCCAGCAGTTTTGTAGGTGACTATGGCTACACCTTC; CDR3: CASSFVGDYGYTF
size: few; J: TRBJ2-7; D: TRBD1; V: TRBV5-1; DNA: TGCGCCAGCAGCGGGTTAGGGACAGGGTACGACGAGCAGTACTTC; CDR3: CASSGLGTGYDEQYF
size: NA; J: TRBJ1-5; D: NA; V: TRBV28; DNA: TGTGCCAGCAGTCCAACGATGGGGTCTCGGACAGCCCAGCATTTT; CDR3: CASSPTMGSRTAQHF
size: NA; J: TRBJ2-5; D: TRBD2; V: TRBV27; DNA: TGTGCCAGCAGTCACATAAGGGCCGGGACTAGCTTCCAAGAGACCCAGTACTTC; CDR3: CASSHIRAGTSFQETQYF
size: NA; J: TRBJ2-4; D: NA; V: TRBV7-2; DNA: TGTGCCAGCAGTACCGTACTTTGGGCTCAGTACTTC; CDR3: CASSTVLWAQYF
size: NA; J: TRBJ1-1; D: NA; V: TRBV29-1; DNA: TGCAGCGTTGAAGGGGGGCTTAAGACGGAAGCTTTCTTT; CDR3: CSVEGGLKTEAFF
size: NA; J: TRBJ2-7; D: NA; V: TRBV28; DNA: TGTGCCAGCAGTTTAGGTCAGACCTACGAGCAGTACTTC; CDR3: CASSLGQTYEQYF
size: NA; J: TRBJ2-7; D: TRBD2; V: TRBV28; DNA: TGTGCCAGCAGTTGGCTAGCGGGAGGGGGATACGAGCAGTACTTC; CDR3: CASSWLAGGGYEQYF
size: NA; J: TRBJ1-2; D: NA; V: TRBV4-3; DNA: TGCGCCAGCAGCCTCGGGCAGGGCGGCTACACCTTC; CDR3: CASSLGQGGYTF
size: NA; J: TRBJ2-1; D: NA; V: TRBV27; DNA: TGTGCCAGCAACGCCGGCGCGGGGTCCTACAATGAGCAGTTCTTC; CDR3: CASNAGAGSYNEQFF
size: NA; J: TRBJ2-7; D: TRBD2; V: TRBV7-2; DNA: TGTGCCAGCAGCTTAGGGATGACTAGCGGAATCTACGAGCAGTACTTC; CDR3: CASSLGMTSGIYEQYF
size: NA; J: TRBJ2-5; D: NA; V: TRBV2; DNA: TGTGCCAGCAGTGAAGGGGCAGGGCTCAGGGAGACCCAGTACTTC; CDR3: CASSEGAGLRETQYF
size: NA; J: TRBJ2-7; D: NA; V: TRBV6-5; DNA: TGTGCCAGCAGTCCGACAGCGAATACCTACGAGCAGTACTTC; CDR3: CASSPTANTYEQYF
size: once; J: TRBJ1-2; D: NA; V: TRBV5-6; DNA: TGTGCCAGCAGCTGGTCCGGGACCGCCCCTTCAGCTAACTATGGCTACACCTTC; CDR3: CASSWSGTAPSANYGYTF
size: NA; J: TRBJ2-5; D: NA; V: TRBV5-8; DNA: TGTGCCAGCAGCTTGCTTGGTGTACTAGAGACCCAGTACTTC; CDR3: CASSLLGVLETQYF
size: NA; J: TRBJ2-1; D: NA; V: TRBV28; DNA: TGTGCCAGCAGTTTGTTGACTTTCTACAATGAGCAGTTCTTC; CDR3: CASSLLTFYNEQFF
size: NA; J: TRBJ2-3; D: NA; V: TRBV13; DNA: TGTGCCAGCAGCTTTGGCCAGGGGAGCACAGATACGCAGTATTTT; CDR3: CASSFGQGSTDTQYF